This is a list of T cell receptor beta chains from one sample in a study of T cell repertoires in cytomegalovirus infection. TCRdb reanalysed the reads using MiXCR and keeps one entry per CDR3 protein. Of about 160,000 distinct CDR3 sequences listed, more than 15% are singletons. The sequencing sample was made of CD8+ T cells from PBMCs. The receptors shown here come from a human donor in good health (CMV status not recorded). Some clones in this sample may be carry-over from other donors' samples. The CDR3 runs from the conserved cysteine through the conserved F or W. Fields, in order: J gene, clone size, D gene, V gene, CDR3 protein, CDR3 DNA. A D gene is named only where the DNA matches it firmly. Expanded clones get a size class; other rows say once, few or many, or leave the size out.

TRBJ1-1 - - TRBV28 CASLGGDTEAFF TGTGCCAGCTTGGGGGGAGACACTGAAGCTTTCTTT
TRBJ2-7 - - TRBV6-6 CASSYEYTYEQYF TGTGCCAGCAGTTACGAGTATACCTACGAGCAGTACTTC
TRBJ2-3 many TRBD2 TRBV28 CASSLFLAGTTDTQYF TGTGCCAGCAGTTTATTCCTAGCGGGAACCACAGATACGCAGTATTTT
TRBJ2-5 - TRBD2 TRBV28 CASSLLGSGRETQYF TGTGCCAGCAGTTTGCTTGGTAGCGGGCGAGAGACCCAGTACTTC
TRBJ1-2 few - TRBV6-2/TRBV6-3 CASSFFGTENYGYTF TGTGCCAGCAGTTTTTTTGGGACTGAGAACTATGGCTACACCTTC
TRBJ1-6 few TRBD1 TRBV7-2 CASSSTGGSNSPLHF TGTGCCAGCAGCTCGACAGGGGGCTCTAATTCACCCCTCCACTTT
TRBJ1-3 few - TRBV12-5 CASGLGGGNTIYF TGTGCTAGTGGTTTAGGTGGGGGAAACACCATATATTTT
TRBJ2-1 - TRBD2 TRBV6-4 CASSELAGGHNEQFF TGTGCCAGCAGTGAACTAGCGGGGGGGCACAATGAGCAGTTCTTC
TRBJ2-7 - TRBD2 TRBV14 CASSQVRGASYEQYF TGTGCCAGCAGCCAAGTGCGGGGGGCCTCCTACGAGCAGTACTTC
TRBJ2-1 few - TRBV7-9 CASSSRAALRSYNEQFF TGTGCCAGCAGCTCCCGGGCCGCATTACGCTCCTACAATGAGCAGTTCTTC
TRBJ2-7 - - TRBV12-3/TRBV12-4 CASSRSSDFFIGFEQYF TGTGCCAGCAGTCGTAGTTCCGACTTCTTCATCGGCTTCGAGCAGTACTTC
TRBJ2-7 many - TRBV7-6 CASSLGGRYYEQYF TGTGCCAGCAGCTTAGGGGGACGGTACTACGAGCAGTACTTC
TRBJ2-7 - - TRBV7-2 CASRFRDAPSREQYF TGTGCCAGCAGGTTCCGGGACGCCCCTTCGCGCGAGCAGTACTTC
TRBJ2-2 few TRBD2 TRBV7-6 CASSSTSLGELFF TGTGCCAGCAGCTCGACTAGCTTGGGGGAGCTGTTTTTT
TRBJ2-1 - - TRBV5-1 CASSSFGQSSYNEQFF TGCGCCAGCAGCTCCTTTGGGCAGAGCTCCTACAATGAGCAGTTCTTC
TRBJ2-5 few TRBD1 TRBV7-9 CASRTGGDETQYF TGTGCCAGCCGGACAGGGGGCGATGAGACCCAGTACTTC
TRBJ2-7 few TRBD2 TRBV7-2 CASSDPPRGLAGDWSSYEQYF TGTGCCAGCAGCGACCCTCCTAGGGGACTAGCGGGGGATTGGAGCTCCTACGAGCAGTACTTC
TRBJ1-2 many - TRBV7-2 CASSPRTTGYTF TGTGCCAGCAGCCCCAGGACAACTGGCTACACCTTC
TRBJ2-1 - - TRBV7-2 CASSRAGAGDEQFF TGTGCCAGCAGTCGAGCCGGGGCCGGCGATGAGCAGTTCTTC
TRBJ2-2 once TRBD2 TRBV5-4 CASSYGLAGGAGELFF TGTGCCAGCAGCTACGGACTAGCGGGGGGGGCCGGGGAGCTGTTTTTT
TRBJ2-3 few TRBD2 TRBV6-2/TRBV6-3 CASSSSGLGGDTQYF TGTGCCAGCAGTTCCAGCGGACTAGGAGGGGATACGCAGTATTTT
TRBJ2-3 few - TRBV7-9 CASSFRHRSTDTQYF TGTGCCAGCAGCTTTCGCCACAGGAGCACAGATACGCAGTATTTT
TRBJ2-3 few - TRBV6-5 CASSYDLDTQYF TGTGCCAGCAGTTACGACCTCGATACGCAGTATTTT
TRBJ2-7 - TRBD1 TRBV19 CASSEDRGLSYEQYF TGTGCCAGTAGTGAGGACAGGGGGCTATCCTACGAGCAGTACTTC
TRBJ2-7 few TRBD2 TRBV20-1 CSARDGSGRGGYEQYF TGCAGTGCTAGAGATGGAAGCGGGAGAGGGGGCTACGAGCAGTACTTC
TRBJ1-2 - TRBD1 TRBV7-2 CASSSPGQGNYGYTF TGTGCCAGCAGCTCCCCGGGACAGGGAAACTATGGCTACACCTTC
TRBJ2-1 few TRBD2 TRBV7-9 CAINLGTSYNEQFF TGTGCCATCAATCTCGGGACTAGCTACAATGAGCAGTTCTTC
TRBJ2-6 few - TRBV7-8 CASRRRDSSAGANVLTF TGTGCCAGCAGACGACGGGACTCCTCTGCGGGGGCCAACGTCCTGACTTTC
TRBJ2-7 - TRBD1 TRBV29-1 CSVEVRGRDYEQYF TGCAGCGTTGAAGTGAGGGGGCGCGACTACGAGCAGTACTTC